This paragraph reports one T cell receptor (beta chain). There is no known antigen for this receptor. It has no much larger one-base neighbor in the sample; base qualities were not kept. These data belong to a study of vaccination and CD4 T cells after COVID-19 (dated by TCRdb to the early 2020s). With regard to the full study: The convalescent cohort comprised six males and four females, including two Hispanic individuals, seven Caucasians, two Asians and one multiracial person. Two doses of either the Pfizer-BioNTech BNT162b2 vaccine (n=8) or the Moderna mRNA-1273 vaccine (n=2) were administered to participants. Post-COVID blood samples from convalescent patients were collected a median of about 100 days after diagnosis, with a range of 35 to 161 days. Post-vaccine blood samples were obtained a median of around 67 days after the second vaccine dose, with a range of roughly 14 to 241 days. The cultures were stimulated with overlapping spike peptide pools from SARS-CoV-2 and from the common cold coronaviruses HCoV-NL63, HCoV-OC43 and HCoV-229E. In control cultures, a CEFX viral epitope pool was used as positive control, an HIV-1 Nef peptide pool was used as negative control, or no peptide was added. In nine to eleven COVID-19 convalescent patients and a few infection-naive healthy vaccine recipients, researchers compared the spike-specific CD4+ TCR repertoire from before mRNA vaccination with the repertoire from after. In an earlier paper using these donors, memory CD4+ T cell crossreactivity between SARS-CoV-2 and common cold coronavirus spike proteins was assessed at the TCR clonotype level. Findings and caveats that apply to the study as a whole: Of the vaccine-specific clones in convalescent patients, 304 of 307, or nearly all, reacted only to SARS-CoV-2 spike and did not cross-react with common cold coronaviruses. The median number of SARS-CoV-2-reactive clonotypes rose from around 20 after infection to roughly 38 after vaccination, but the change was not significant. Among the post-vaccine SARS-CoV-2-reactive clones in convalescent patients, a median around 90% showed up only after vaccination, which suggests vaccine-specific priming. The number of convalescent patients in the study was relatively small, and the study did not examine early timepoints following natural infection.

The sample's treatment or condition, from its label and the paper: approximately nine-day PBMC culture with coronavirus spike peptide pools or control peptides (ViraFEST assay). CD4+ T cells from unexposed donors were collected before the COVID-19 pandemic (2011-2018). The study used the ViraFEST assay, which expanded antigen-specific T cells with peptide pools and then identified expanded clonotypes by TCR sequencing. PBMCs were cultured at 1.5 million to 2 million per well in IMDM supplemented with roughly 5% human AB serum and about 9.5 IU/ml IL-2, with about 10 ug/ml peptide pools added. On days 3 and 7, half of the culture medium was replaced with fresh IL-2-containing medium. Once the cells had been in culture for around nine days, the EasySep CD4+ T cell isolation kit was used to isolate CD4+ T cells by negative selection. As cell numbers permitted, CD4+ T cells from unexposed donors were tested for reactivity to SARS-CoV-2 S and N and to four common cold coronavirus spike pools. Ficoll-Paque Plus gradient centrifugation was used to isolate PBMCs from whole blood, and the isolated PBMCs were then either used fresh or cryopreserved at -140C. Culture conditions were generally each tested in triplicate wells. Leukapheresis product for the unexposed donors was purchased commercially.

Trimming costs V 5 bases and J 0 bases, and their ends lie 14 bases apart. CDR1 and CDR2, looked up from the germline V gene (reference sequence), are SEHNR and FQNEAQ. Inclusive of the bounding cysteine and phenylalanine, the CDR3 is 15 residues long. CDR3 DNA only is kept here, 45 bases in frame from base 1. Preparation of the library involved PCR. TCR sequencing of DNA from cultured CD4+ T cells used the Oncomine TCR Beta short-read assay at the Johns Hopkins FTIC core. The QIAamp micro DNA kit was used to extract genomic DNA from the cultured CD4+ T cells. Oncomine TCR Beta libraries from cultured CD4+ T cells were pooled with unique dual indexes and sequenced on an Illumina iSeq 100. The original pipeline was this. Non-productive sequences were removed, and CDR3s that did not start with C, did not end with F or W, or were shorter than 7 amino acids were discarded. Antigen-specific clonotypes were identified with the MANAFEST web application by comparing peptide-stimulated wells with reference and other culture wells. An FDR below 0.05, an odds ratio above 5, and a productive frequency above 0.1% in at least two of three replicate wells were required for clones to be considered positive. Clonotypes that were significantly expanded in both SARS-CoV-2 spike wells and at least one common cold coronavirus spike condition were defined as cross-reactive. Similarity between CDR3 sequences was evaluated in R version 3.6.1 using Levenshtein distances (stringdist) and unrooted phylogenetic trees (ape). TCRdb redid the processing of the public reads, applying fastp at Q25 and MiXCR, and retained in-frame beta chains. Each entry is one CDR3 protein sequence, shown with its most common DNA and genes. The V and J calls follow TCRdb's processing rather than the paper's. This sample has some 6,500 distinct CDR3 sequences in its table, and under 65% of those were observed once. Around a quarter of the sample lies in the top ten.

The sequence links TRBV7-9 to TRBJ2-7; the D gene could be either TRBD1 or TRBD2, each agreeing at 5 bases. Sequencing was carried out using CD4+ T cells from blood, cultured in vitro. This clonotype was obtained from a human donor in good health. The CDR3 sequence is CASSNRDRPSYEQYF. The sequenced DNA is TGTGCCAGCAGCAACCGGGACCGACCCTCCTACGAGCAGTACTTC.